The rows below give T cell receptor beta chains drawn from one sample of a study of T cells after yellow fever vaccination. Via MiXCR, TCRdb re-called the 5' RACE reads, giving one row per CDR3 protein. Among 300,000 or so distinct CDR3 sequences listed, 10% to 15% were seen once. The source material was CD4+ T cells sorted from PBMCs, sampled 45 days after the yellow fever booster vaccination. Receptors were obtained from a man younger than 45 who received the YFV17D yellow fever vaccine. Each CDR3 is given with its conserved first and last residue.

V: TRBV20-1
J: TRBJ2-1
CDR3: CSAGLLSGHQFF

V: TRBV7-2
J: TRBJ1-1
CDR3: CASSFGQTEAFF

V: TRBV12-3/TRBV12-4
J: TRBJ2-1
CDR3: CASTETGFGEQFF

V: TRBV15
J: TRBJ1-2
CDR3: CATSRDKERHTF

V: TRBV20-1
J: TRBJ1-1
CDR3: CSARVTGPGTEAFF

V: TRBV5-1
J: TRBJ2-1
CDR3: CASSFGHNNEQFF

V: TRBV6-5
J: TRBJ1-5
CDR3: CASSGMGQPQHF

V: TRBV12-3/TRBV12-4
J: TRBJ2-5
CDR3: CASSSLAGGNQETQYF

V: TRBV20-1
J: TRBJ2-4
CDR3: CSARVPGQGNIQYF

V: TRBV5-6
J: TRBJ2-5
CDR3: CASTATSGSSETQYF

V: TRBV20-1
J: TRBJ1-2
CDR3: CTAIQGSGYTF

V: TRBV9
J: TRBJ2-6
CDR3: CASSPQGRIGANVLTF

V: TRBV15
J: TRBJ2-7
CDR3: CATSRVPTPGQEYEQYF

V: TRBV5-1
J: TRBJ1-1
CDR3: CASSAGQGARGSEAFF

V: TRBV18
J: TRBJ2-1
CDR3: CASSPTGREQFF

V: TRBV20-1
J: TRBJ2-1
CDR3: CSARDSFVWDEQFF

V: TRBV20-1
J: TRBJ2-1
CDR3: CSARERLAVTYNEQFF

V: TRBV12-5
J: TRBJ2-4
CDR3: CASGLVLAGASQNIQYF

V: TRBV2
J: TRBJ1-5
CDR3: CASSAPSRVGQPQHF

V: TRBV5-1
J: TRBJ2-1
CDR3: CASSLLAGPTSYNEQFF

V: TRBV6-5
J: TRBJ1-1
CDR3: CASSYSLGNTEAFF

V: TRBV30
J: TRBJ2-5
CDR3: CAWSMTSGTGETQYF

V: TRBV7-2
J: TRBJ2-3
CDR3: CASSFGREGTQYF

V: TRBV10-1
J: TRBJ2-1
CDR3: CASSVGWIPILQFF

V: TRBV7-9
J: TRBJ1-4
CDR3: CASSLNRATNEKLFF

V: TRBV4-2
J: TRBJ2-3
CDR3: CASSQMRTSGSTDTQYF

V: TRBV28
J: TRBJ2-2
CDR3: CASSLVVTNTGELFF

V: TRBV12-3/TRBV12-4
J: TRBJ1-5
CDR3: CASRPDRGLYSNQPQHF

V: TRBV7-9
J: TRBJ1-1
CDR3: CASSLVSPEAFF

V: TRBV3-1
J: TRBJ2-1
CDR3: CASSQRGSDEQFF

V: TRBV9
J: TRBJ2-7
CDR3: CASSLSGSLAYEQYF

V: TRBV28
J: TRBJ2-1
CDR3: CASSSPLGEQFF

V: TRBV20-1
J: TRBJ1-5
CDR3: CSASEQADLPQHF

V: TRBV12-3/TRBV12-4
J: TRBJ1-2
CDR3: CASKGRSTYGYTF

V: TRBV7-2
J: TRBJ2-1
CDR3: CASSIPRGWRFNEQFF

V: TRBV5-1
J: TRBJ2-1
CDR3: CASSPTLGGVNEQFF

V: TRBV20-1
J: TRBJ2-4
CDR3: CSARETGSWNIQYF

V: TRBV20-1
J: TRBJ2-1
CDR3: CSAGNSRWVEQFF

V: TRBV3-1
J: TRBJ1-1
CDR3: CASSQHGTWNTEAFF

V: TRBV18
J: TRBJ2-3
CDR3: CASSSQDGTDTQYF

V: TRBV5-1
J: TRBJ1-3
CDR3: CASSLMADGNTIYF

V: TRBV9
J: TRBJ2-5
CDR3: CASSVGSSGRNGETQYF

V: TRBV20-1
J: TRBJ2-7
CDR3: CSAASPVPQQYF

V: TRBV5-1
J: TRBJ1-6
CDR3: CASSDPGSPLHF

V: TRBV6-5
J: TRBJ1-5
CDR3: CASGWGIQPQHF

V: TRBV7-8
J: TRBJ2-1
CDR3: CASSPGGGQSYYNEQFF

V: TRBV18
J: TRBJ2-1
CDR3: CASSPPRSGRSYNEQFF

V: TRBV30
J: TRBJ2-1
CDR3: CAWTGSGRKVNEQFF

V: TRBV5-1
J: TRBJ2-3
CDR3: CASSPGQWGARLDTQYF

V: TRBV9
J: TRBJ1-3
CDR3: CASSAGISGNTIYF

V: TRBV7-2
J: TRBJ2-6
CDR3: CASSLNGLGSGANVLTF

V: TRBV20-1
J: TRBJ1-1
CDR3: CSATLRHLRATEAFF

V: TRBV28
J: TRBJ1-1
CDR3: CASRTNTEAFF

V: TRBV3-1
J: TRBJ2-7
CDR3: CASSLRGASGRAEQYF

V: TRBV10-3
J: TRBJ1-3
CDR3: CAISESRTPRTSNGNTIYF

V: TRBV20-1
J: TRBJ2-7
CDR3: CSAPSPGQGVYEQYF